Relative to its sample, the clone carrying this T cell receptor beta chain is medium-sized (0.01 to 0.1%). The antigen is undetermined. TCR cDNA molecules each had a unique molecular identifier. TCRdb re-called the 5' RACE reads with MiXCR, one entry per CDR3 protein. Of approximately 6,000 distinct CDR3 sequences in the sample, about 16% were seen once. The data were obtained in a study of spatial heterogeneity in lung cancer. Time point specified: sample taken at primary tumor resection. Samples were donated by 72 untreated early-stage non-small cell lung cancer patients. Unsorted whole RNA of tumor, nontumor lung or frozen PBMC was sequenced. The CDR3 runs to 13 residues. Looked up from germline, CDR1 is DFQATT and CDR2 is SNEGSKA (reference sequence). V dropped 6 bases and J dropped 4; count of bases not matched to a gene: 8. Study-wide results and caveats: Mutation counts in tumors were tracked by counts of expanded intratumoral alpha and beta TCRs.

The material sequenced was lung tumor tissue, taken at surgery. The chain carries TRBV20-1 and TRBJ2-7, with 8 bases identical to TRBD2. This sequence originates from a male donor with early-stage non-small cell lung cancer. This chain's CDR3 is CSAPGTSGYEQYF. The CDR3 DNA follows: TGCAGTGCCCCAGGGACTAGTGGATACGAGCAGTACTTC.